This is a list of T cell receptor beta chains from one sample in a study of blood T cell repertoires in COVID-19. Measured with immunoSEQ multiplex PCR; TCRdb has only the in-frame clones, and not every one. The sample has roughly 100,000 clones; roughly 80% are singletons. What was sequenced was peripheral blood. The receptors stem from a human donor in a cohort sampled during active COVID-19. The CDR3 runs from the conserved cysteine through the conserved F or W. The D gene is left open where the match is weak. Clone size is given for some rows only: seen once, a few or many times, or a class if the clone is expanded.

V gene	J gene	clone size	D gene	CDR3 protein	CDR3 DNA
TRBV7-8	TRBJ2-1	few	NA	CASSLVRGYDYNEQFF	TGTGCCAGCAGCTTAGTGCGGGGATACGACTACAATGAGCAGTTCTTC
TRBV5-1	TRBJ1-1	NA	TRBD1	CASSPGTGNTEAFF	TGCGCCAGCAGTCCCGGGACAGGGAACACTGAAGCTTTCTTT
TRBV19	TRBJ1-1	NA	TRBD1	CASSPPGQLNTEAFF	TGTGCCAGTAGTCCCCCGGGACAGCTGAACACTGAAGCTTTCTTT
TRBV6-5	TRBJ2-3	NA	NA	CASRVYTDTQYF	TGTGCCAGCAGGGTCTACACAGATACGCAGTATTTT
TRBV5-5	TRBJ2-3	NA	TRBD1	CAGTTGDTDTQYF	TGTGCCGGAACGACAGGGGACACAGATACGCAGTATTTT
TRBV2	TRBJ1-5	NA	NA	CASGGSNQPQHF	TGTGCCAGCGGGGGCAGCAATCAGCCCCAGCATTTT
TRBV21-1	TRBJ1-5	NA	NA	CASSKVQSNQPQHF	TGTGCCAGCAGCAAAGTTCAAAGCAATCAGCCCCAGCATTTT
TRBV5-1	TRBJ2-5	NA	TRBD2	CASSSQTSGPIRKETQYF	TGCGCCAGCAGCAGCCAGACTAGCGGGCCTATTAGAAAAGAGACCCAGTACTTC
TRBV7-9	TRBJ1-6	NA	TRBD1	CASSPTQTGTRDSPLHF	TGTGCCAGCAGCCCCACCCAGACAGGGACGAGGGATTCACCCCTCCACTTT
TRBV19	TRBJ2-3	NA	NA	CASSIDLRFATDTQYF	TGTGCCAGTAGTATAGATCTCAGATTCGCCACAGATACGCAGTATTTT
TRBV19	TRBJ2-7	NA	NA	CASRPGTSRGEQYF	TGTGCCAGTAGGCCCGGGACTTCCCGCGGCGAGCAGTACTTC
TRBV5-1	TRBJ2-1	NA	NA	CASSERTGQYYNEQFF	TGCGCCAGCAGCGAACGGACTGGCCAATATTACAATGAGCAGTTCTTC
TRBV2	TRBJ2-1	NA	NA	CASSVRRVDNEQFF	TGTGCCAGCAGTGTTCGCAGGGTTGACAATGAGCAGTTCTTC
TRBV5-4	TRBJ2-7	NA	NA	CASRDGSSGTYEQYF	TGTGCCAGCAGAGACGGGAGCTCTGGGACCTACGAGCAGTACTTC
TRBV2	TRBJ1-6	NA	NA	CAVTQGLYNSPLHF	TGTGCCGTAACCCAGGGCCTCTATAATTCACCCCTCCACTTT